What follows is one TCR beta chain and its context. The antigen remains undetermined. PCR used 60 Vbeta primers and 13 Jbeta primers. Generated by immunoSEQ multiplex PCR, the TCRdb table keeps only in-frame clones and is missing some. The repertoire holds fewer than 120,000 clones, with 60% to 85% as singletons. This entry belongs to a study of cytomegalovirus exposure and HLA in healthy donors. Study-wide results and caveats: A likely sequencing artifact accounted for one observed cluster of highly shared sequence variants.

Sequenced input: PBMCs. The TCR was taken from a woman in her 30s in good health and CMV-seronegative.

CDR3 nucleotides: TGTGCCAGCAGCCTCGGGACAGGGGCCCACGAATGGGGCACTGAAGCTTTCTTT. Translation gives CASSLGTGAHEWGTEAFF. The chain recombines TRBV5-4 with TRBJ1-1; 10 bases map to TRBD1. V lost 4 bases and J lost 4; bases outside the gene matches: 16. The CDR3 covers 18 residues. CDR1 SGHNT and CDR2 YYREEE come from the germline V gene (reference sequence).